This T cell receptor (beta chain) originates from a study of identical twins' blood T cells. Whole-study results and caveats: Twins shared more top CDR3 clonotypes than unrelated donors did. Even for out-of-frame TCRbeta, twins reportedly shared V gene usage much more than unrelated donors. Twins shared about as many clonotypes as their cloneset sizes predicted.

Germline CDR1 SGHAT, CDR2 FQNNGV. The V gene lost 2 bases and the J gene lost 1 base, with 9 bases spanning the gap. CDR3 length: 15 amino acids. TCRdb re-called the 5' RACE reads through MiXCR, storing one row per CDR3 protein. The sample yields 300,000 to 400,000 distinct CDR3 sequences, about 28% seen once. This clonotype was picked up many times. Its specificity is unknown. The donors were healthy female monozygous twins, three pairs in total. The sequencing sample was made of PBMCs. The rearrangement links TRBV11-2 to TRBJ2-1, with a weak D call TRBD2 (6 bases). The TCR comes from a woman aged 18-50 years in good health. As DNA, the CDR3 is TGTGCCAGCAGCTTAAGTGCGGGATCCTACAATGAGCAGTTCTTC. Translated, it gives CASSLSAGSYNEQFF. Variable domain in full (rest from reference TRBV11-2 and TRBJ2-1): EAGVAQSPRYKIIEKRQSVAFWCNPISGHATLYWYQQILGQGPKLLIQFQNNGVVDDSQLPKDRFSAERLKGVDSTLKIQPAKLEDSAVYLCASSLSAGSYNEQFFGPGTRLTVL.